These 29 T cell receptor beta chains share one sample of origin, sequenced in a study of neurological immune-mediated disorders. One entry per CDR3 protein results from TCRdb running MiXCR on the 5' RACE reads. The sample lists 80,000 or so distinct CDR3 sequences, around 9.9% occurring once. Sequenced material: PBMCs. The receptors originated from a man between 45 and 60 years old in good health.

This clonotype was picked up many times. The gene calls are TRBV4-2 and TRBJ2-3; TRBD2 aligns across 8 bases. With 0 bases clipped from V and 7 bases from J, the junction kept 9 bases outside the gene matches. Germline CDR1 is LGHNA and CDR2 is YNFKEQ. This CDR3 has 16 residues. The CDR3 region has the DNA TGTGCCAGCAGCCAAGATAGATCGAGCGGGAGTAATACGCAGTATTTT. It translates to CASSQDRSSGSNTQYF.

The chain joins TRBV28 to TRBJ1-2; the D gene is possibly TRBD1 (6 bases). Germline CDR1 reads MDHEN; CDR2 reads SYDVKM. V lost 6 bases and J lost 4, with 18 bases in between. The CDR3 length is 15 residues. CDR3 sequence reads: CASSETQGRAYGYTF. The DNA for the CDR3 is TGTGCCAGCAGCGAAACCCAGGGGCGCGCCTATGGCTACACCTTC.

This clonotype was counted ten times or more. The gene calls are TRBV20-1 and TRBJ2-7; the match to TRBD2 covers 8 bases. The CDR3 is 14 residues long. Germline CDR1 is DFQATT and CDR2 is SNEGSKA (reference sequence). The V segment lost 6 bases and the J segment 2 bases; nucleotides outside the gene matches: 9. CDR3 residues: CSATRLANTYEQYF. The CDR3 DNA follows: TGCAGTGCCACAAGACTAGCGAACACCTACGAGCAGTACTTC.

The chain combines TRBV19 with TRBJ2-7; D remains unclear. V was cut by 3 bases and J by 2 bases, with 11 bases left in between. The CDR3 sequence is 14 residues long. Germline V gives CDR1 LNHDA, CDR2 SQIVND (reference sequence). This CDR3 reads CASSIAGTPYEQYF. The CDR3 nucleotides are TGTGCCAGTAGTATCGCCGGTACTCCCTACGAGCAGTACTTC.

This clonotype was found many times. V usage is TRBV6-6 and J usage is TRBJ2-7; the D gene is possibly TRBD1 (6 bases). V was shortened by 0 bases and J by 0 bases, with 6 bases between the two germline ends. This CDR3 comprises 14 residues. Germline CDR1 MNHNY, CDR2 SVGAGI (reference sequence). The DNA of the CDR3 is TGTGCCAGCAGTTACTCGGACAGCTCCTACGAGCAGTACTTC. It translates to CASSYSDSSYEQYF.

This chain links TRBV28 with TRBJ2-7; possible D gene TRBD2, 6 bases. Germline V CDR1 and CDR2: MDHEN, SYDVKM. The V end was cut by 8 bases, the J end by 7 bases, with 9 bases between. The CDR3 loop spans 10 amino acids. The CDR3 sequence: CASRGKEQYF. The CDR3 nucleotides are TGTGCCAGCCGGGGGAAAGAGCAGTACTTC.

The chain couples TRBV7-2 to TRBJ1-5; unclear D gene. Germline CDR1 and CDR2: SGHTA and FQGNSA. Between the trimmed V and J ends, which lost 3 bases and 1 base, there was a span of 7 bases. CDR3 length: 14 residues. The CDR3 DNA follows: TGTGCCAGCAGCTTGGAGCTGAGCAATCAGCCCCAGCATTTT. As protein: CASSLELSNQPQHF.

This clonotype has a count of ten or more. This chain connects TRBV5-5 to TRBJ1-2, with 9 bases matching TRBD1. Trimming cost V 3 bases and J 8 bases; bases outside gene matches: 5. Germline V gene lookup returns CDR1 SGHKS and CDR2 YYEKEE (reference sequence). The CDR3 has 13 residues. The CDR3 DNA sequence: TGTGCCAGCAGCTCCCCACAGGGGGCGGGCTACACCTTC. It is translated as CASSSPQGAGYTF.

This clonotype was seen repeatedly, ten times or more. The rearrangement uses TRBV5-6 and TRBJ1-5; D may be TRBD1 (6 bases). From germline, CDR1 is SGHDT and CDR2 YYEEEE. CDR3 length: 15 amino acids. V was shortened by 7 bases and J by 0 bases, with 14 bases between the two germline ends. CDR3 sequence reads: CASSWGLDSNQPQHF. In DNA, the CDR3 is TGTGCCAGCTCCTGGGGGCTCGATAGCAATCAGCCCCAGCATTTT.

To note about this clonotype: No conserved phenylalanine or tryptophan ends this CDR3, so it is likely a read error. The V gene is TRBV6-2 or TRBV6-3, the J gene TRBJ1-5; 7 bases are shared with TRBD1. Germline CDR1 reads MNHEY; CDR2 reads SVGEGT. J gave up 6 bases and V 6 bases, and 8 bases lay outside the gene matches. The CDR3 covers 14 residues. The CDR3 nucleotides read TGTGCCAGCAGGGAGGACAGGTTTGGTCAGCCCCAGCATTCT. This sequence encodes CASREDRFGQPQHS.

Of note for this clonotype: This may stem from a read error, because a much larger clone lies one nucleotide away. This likely comes from a read error, as the CDR3 has no conserved phenylalanine or tryptophan at its end. The chain couples TRBV11-2 to TRBJ2-1; 9 nucleotides align to TRBD2. The CDR3 has 15 amino acids. The J segment lost 7 bases and the V segment lost 2 bases, leaving 6 bases of the junction unmatched. Germline assignment: CDR1 SGHAT and CDR2 FQNNGV. CDR3 sequence: CASSLMGLAENEQFL. Written as DNA, the CDR3 is TGTGCCAGCAGCTTAATGGGACTAGCTGAGAATGAGCAGTTCTTA.

The chain links TRBV11-2 to TRBJ2-5; 8 bases are a match to TRBD1. Trimming cost V 3 bases and J 5 bases; bases outside gene matches: 5. The CDR3 sequence is 14 residues long. Germline CDR1 SGHAT, CDR2 FQNNGV. CDR3 amino acids: CASSFGRGHETQYF. DNA of the CDR3: TGTGCCAGCAGCTTCGGCAGGGGGCATGAGACCCAGTACTTC.

In this sample, this clonotype turned up many times. This rearrangement joins TRBV5-1 to TRBJ2-3; 11 nucleotides line up with TRBD2. With V trimmed by 1 base and J by 2 bases, 3 bases remained unmatched. There are 16 residues in the CDR3. Germline V gene lookup returns CDR1 SGHRS and CDR2 YFSETQ. The CDR3 DNA follows: TGCGCCAGCAGCTTGTCGGGACTAGCGGTCACAGATACGCAGTATTTT. Translation: CASSLSGLAVTDTQYF.

The chain employs TRBV20-1 and TRBJ2-1; D is possibly TRBD1 or TRBD2 (7 bases each). Trimming removed 0 bases from V and 8 bases from J, with 26 bases in between. The CDR3 loop spans 18 amino acids. Germline values: CDR1 DFQATT, CDR2 SNEGSKA (reference sequence). The CDR3 coding sequence is TGCAGTGCTAGAGATGCCTCTCGGGGGGACCCCCAGGGGGATGAGCAGTTCTTC. Its protein is CSARDASRGDPQGDEQFF.

This clonotype has a count of ten or more. V and J are TRBV29-1 and TRBJ2-1; 9 bases line up with TRBD2. V trimming: 6 bases; J trimming: 5 bases; junction bases outside the gene matches: 8. The CDR3 sequence is 14 residues long. Germline V CDR1 and CDR2: SQVTM, ANQGSEA. The CDR3 region is CSVGAGGGDNEQFF. Here the CDR3 DNA reads TGCAGCGTAGGAGCGGGAGGCGGGGACAATGAGCAGTTCTTC.

This clonotype has a count of ten or more. An end of the junction does not agree with germline; a read error may underlie this. J is TRBJ2-2 and V is TRBV12-3 or TRBV12-4; 8 bases match TRBD2. The CDR3 sequence is 14 residues long. CDR3 DNA: TGTGCCAGCAGTGTAGCGGGGACGGCCGGGGAGCTGTTTTTT. This sequence encodes CASSVAGTAGELFF.

Ten or more counts support this clonotype. The genes are TRBV5-1 and TRBJ2-1; 10 bases map to TRBD2. The V and J ends lost 0 bases and 7 bases, in that order; junction bases with no gene match: 4. The length of the CDR3 is 15 residues. Germline lookup yields CDR1 SGHRS and CDR2 YFSETQ. The CDR3 nucleotides are TGCGCCAGCAGCTTGGAAGCGGGGGGGCGGAATGAGCAGTTCTTC. As protein: CASSLEAGGRNEQFF.

At least ten counts were recorded for this clonotype. This chain uses TRBV20-1 with TRBJ1-2; D unclear. The CDR3 is 14 residues long. Trimming removed 0 bases at V and 7 bases at J, with 15 bases between. CDR1 and CDR2 (germline): DFQATT, SNEGSKA (reference sequence). CDR3 nucleotide sequence: TGCAGTGCTAGAGATAGAGGCCCGGGGAGTGGCTACACCTTC. Amino acid sequence: CSARDRGPGSGYTF.

This clonotype was counted at least ten times. The chain links TRBV14 to TRBJ2-7; 7 nucleotides line up with TRBD2. The V gene's germline CDR1 is SGHDN and CDR2 FVKESK. J lost 2 bases, V lost 0 bases, and 10 bases had no gene match. The CDR3 is 17 residues long. The CDR3 DNA sequence: TGTGCCAGCAGCCAAGATAGAGCCCGGGGGACTACCTACGAGCAGTACTTC. Amino acids: CASSQDRARGTTYEQYF.

This clonotype has at least ten counts. The chain couples TRBV10-3 to TRBJ2-3, with 13 bases lining up with TRBD2. This CDR3 contains 21 residues. V shed 0 bases and J 6 bases; nucleotides not matched to a gene: 18. CDR1 and CDR2 from the germline V gene are ENHRY and SYGVKD. CDR3 in DNA: TGTGCCATCAGTGAGTCCTTTGGACTAGCGGGAGTAAGATCCTCGTGGGATACGCAGTATTTT. As protein: CAISESFGLAGVRSSWDTQYF.

This sequence joins TRBV28 and TRBJ1-6, with D hard to call. This CDR3 is 12 amino acids long. The germline V gene encodes CDR1 MDHEN and CDR2 SYDVKM. Trimming removed 6 bases at V and 10 bases at J, with 10 bases between. The CDR3 region is CASSSSGSPLHF. As DNA, the CDR3 is TGTGCCAGCAGCTCCTCCGGGTCACCCCTCCACTTT.

This clonotype showed up many times. J is TRBJ2-3 and V is TRBV5-1; D not certain. The CDR3 runs 15 residues. Per germline, CDR1 SGHRS and CDR2 YFSETQ. Between the trimmed V and J ends, which lost 5 bases and 0 bases, there was a span of 13 bases. As DNA, the CDR3 is TGCGCCAGCAGTTTCGACTTTTTCAGCACAGATACGCAGTATTTT. It encodes CASSFDFFSTDTQYF. Combining the CDR3 with reference TRBV5-1 and TRBJ2-3 gives the whole variable domain KAGVTQTPRYLIKTRGQQVTLSCSPISGHRSVSWYQQTPGQGLQFLFEYFSETQRNKGNFPGRFSGRQFSNSRSEMNVSTLELGDSALYLCASSFDFFSTDTQYFGPGTRLTVL.

This clonotype has a count of ten or more. Here the CDR3 reads CASSTDRQETQYF. DNA of the CDR3: TGTGCCAGCAGCACGGACAGACAAGAGACCCAGTACTTC. V usage is TRBV5-5 and J usage is TRBJ2-5; D is perhaps TRBD1 (6 bases). The V and J ends lost 4 bases and 2 bases respectively, with 9 bases between them. CDR3 length equals 13 residues. CDR1 is SGHKS, CDR2 YYEKEE, per germline (reference sequence).

This clonotype was counted many times. The chain uses TRBV7-3 and TRBJ2-3; 15 bases fit TRBD2. The V gene's germline CDR1 is SGHTA and CDR2 FQGTGA. The V segment lost 5 bases and the J segment 0 bases; nucleotides outside the gene matches: 6. CDR3 length: 18 residues. The CDR3 bases are TGTGCCAGCAGCCCCGGGACTAGCGGGGGGAGAAGCACAGATACGCAGTATTTT. Its protein is CASSPGTSGGRSTDTQYF.

There are many counts of this clonotype. The chain links TRBV7-2 to TRBJ2-5; D is possibly TRBD2 (5 bases). The CDR3 consists of 15 residues. Germline assignment: CDR1 SGHTA and CDR2 FQGNSA. The V and J ends lost 1 base and 0 bases respectively, with 9 bases between them. The CDR3 region is CASSLVVGNQETQYF. CDR3 sequence (DNA): TGTGCCAGCAGCTTAGTCGTCGGGAACCAAGAGACCCAGTACTTC.

On this clonotype itself: Germline and junction disagree at one end, which may indicate a read error. The CDR3 region is CSDSTGRDPDTQYF. CDR3 nucleotides: TGCAGTGATAGTACTGGGAGGGATCCAGATACCCAGTATTTT. This chain links TRBV20-1 with TRBJ2-3; 7 nucleotides align to TRBD2. CDR1 DFQATT and CDR2 SNEGSKA come from the germline V gene (reference sequence). The CDR3 covers 14 residues.

This clonotype was seen ten or more times. The chain couples TRBV7-9 to TRBJ2-7, with 8 bases lining up with TRBD1. The CDR3 extends over 15 amino acids. V trimming: 5 bases; J trimming: 2 bases; junction bases outside the gene matches: 8. Germline CDR1 SEHNR, CDR2 FQNEAQ (reference sequence). For the CDR3, the DNA is TGTGCCAGCAGCCAATCGGGACAGGATACCTACGAGCAGTACTTC. This encodes CASSQSGQDTYEQYF. The entire variable domain, with the rest obtained from reference TRBV7-9 and TRBJ2-7, is as follows: DTGVSQNPRHKITKRGQNVTFRCDPISEHNRLYWYRQTLGQGPEFLTYFQNEAQLEKSRLLSDRFSAERPKGSFSTLEIQRTEQGDSAMYLCASSQSGQDTYEQYFGPGTRLTVT.

This clonotype was observed at least ten times. The chain employs TRBV29-1 and TRBJ2-2; D possibly corresponds to TRBD2 (6 bases). The CDR3 length is 15 residues. The germline V and J ends were trimmed by 0 bases and 1 base, with 9 bases remaining between them. Per the germline V gene, CDR1 is SQVTM and CDR2 is ANQGSEA. The CDR3 coding sequence is TGCAGCGTTGAAGAAGGGACTGGGAACACCGGGGAGCTGTTTTTT. Its protein is CSVEEGTGNTGELFF.

This chain connects TRBV30 to TRBJ2-3; the D is unclear. CDR1 is GTSNPN and CDR2 is SVGIG in the germline V gene (reference sequence). The CDR3 consists of 11 residues. The V end lost 0 bases, the J end lost 4 bases, and 2 bases lay between the germline ends. The CDR3 sequence is CAWSVSDTQYF. The CDR3 region has the DNA TGTGCCTGGAGTGTCTCAGATACGCAGTATTTT.